The 18 T cell receptor beta chains below were found in one sample sequenced in a study of T-cell memory formation after mild COVID-19. TCRdb redid the calling of the 5' RACE reads with MiXCR, one entry per CDR3 protein. The data show 300,000 or so distinct CDR3 sequences, about 16% seen once. Sequenced material: PBMCs or a T cell subset sorted from them (not recorded which). These receptors were obtained from a man younger than 35 who had mild COVID-19 (a few samples of this study predate the infection). Cell type and time point are not known.

The rearrangement joins TRBV7-2 to TRBJ2-5; TRBD1 might be the D (5 bases). V lost 5 bases and J lost 5, with 12 bases in between. Germline V gene data show CDR1 as SGHTA and CDR2 as FQGNSA. This CDR3 has 13 residues. CDR3 in amino acids: CASSGRVLETQYF. CDR3 nucleotides: TGTGCCAGCAGCGGCAGGGTTCTGGAGACCCAGTACTTC.

This clonotype was seen a handful of times. The chain has TRBV12-3 or TRBV12-4 and TRBJ1-4; 9 nucleotides align to TRBD1. The CDR3 covers 16 residues. The junction had 10 bases not matched to a gene; V was cut back by 6 bases and J by 5 bases. CDR3 region: CASSPGTGFGNEKLFF. CDR3 DNA: TGTGCCAGCAGCCCAGGGACAGGGTTCGGAAATGAAAAACTGTTTTTT.

The J gene is TRBJ1-2, the V gene TRBV30; no reliable D call. V lost 3 bases and J lost 4, with 18 bases in between. The CDR3 is made up of 15 amino acids. The germline V gene encodes CDR1 GTSNPN and CDR2 SVGIG (reference sequence). CDR3: CAWRSYKGYRYGYTF. The CDR3 nucleotides read TGTGCCTGGAGGTCGTACAAGGGATATCGCTATGGCTACACCTTC.

The table lists this clonotype with a few counts. This sequence joins TRBV4-2 and TRBJ2-5; 7 bases agree with TRBD2. Germline V gives CDR1 LGHNA, CDR2 YNFKEQ. The CDR3 spans 16 residues. Trimming took 1 base from V and 1 from J; bases not matched to a gene: 6. CDR3 DNA: TGTGCCAGCAGCCAAGTCGGCGGGGGAACCCAAGAGACCCAGTACTTC. Translated, it gives CASSQVGGGTQETQYF.

The V call is TRBV12-3 or TRBV12-4, the J call TRBJ2-5; no firm D call. The CDR3 has 14 residues. Trimming shortened V by 5 bases and J by 2 bases, and 12 bases separated the two germline ends. Written as DNA, the CDR3 is TGTGCCAGCAGTCGACACGGAAATCAAGAGACCCAGTACTTC. It is translated as CASSRHGNQETQYF.

This chain links TRBV7-3 with TRBJ2-1, with TRBD2 matching 11 bases. J lost 6 bases, V lost 5 bases, and 3 bases had no gene match. The CDR3 contains 14 residues. Germline V gene data show CDR1 as SGHTA and CDR2 as FQGTGA. The CDR3 sequence: CASSPGLAVNEQFF. CDR3 DNA: TGTGCCAGCAGCCCGGGACTAGCGGTCAATGAGCAGTTCTTC.

This clonotype was counted between two and nine times. The chain uses TRBV5-1 and TRBJ1-2; D gene unclear. The CDR3 contains 15 residues. Germline V lookup: CDR1 SGHRS, CDR2 YFSETQ. V was cut by 0 bases and J by 0 bases, with 9 bases left in between. The CDR3 nucleotides read TGCGCCAGCAGCTTGGGGCACAGCACTAACTATGGCTACACCTTC. This translates into CASSLGHSTNYGYTF.

This clonotype was observed at least ten times. V and J are TRBV5-5 and TRBJ1-5, with 11 bases fitting TRBD1. The CDR3 length is 15 residues. Germline-derived CDR1 and CDR2 are SGHKS and YYEKEE (reference sequence). The ends lost 5 bases at V and 7 bases at J; junction bases unmatched: 8. DNA of the CDR3: TGTGCCAGCAGGTCGGACAGGGGGCCGGGGCAGCCCCAGCATTTT. Protein product: CASRSDRGPGQPQHF.

This clonotype was detected ten times or more. CDR3 protein: CASSLWPSGGADTQYF. CDR3 bases: TGTGCCAGCAGCTTATGGCCAAGCGGGGGGGCAGATACGCAGTATTTT. The chain carries TRBV9 and TRBJ2-3, with 10 bases that match TRBD2. The V gene's germline CDR1 is SGDLS and CDR2 YYNGEE. The CDR3 contains 16 residues. V shed 4 bases, J shed 4 bases, and the junction held 9 bases outside the gene matches.

This clonotype was recorded at least ten times. The V call is TRBV7-9, the J call TRBJ2-2; tentatively, D is TRBD1 or TRBD2 (5 bases each). This CDR3 has 15 residues. Per the germline V gene, CDR1 is SEHNR and CDR2 is FQNEAQ (reference sequence). The V and J ends lost 6 bases and 2 bases respectively, with 13 bases between them. For the CDR3, the DNA is TGTGCCAGCAGATCCGGGACGGCTAACACCGGGGAGCTGTTTTTT. It codes for CASRSGTANTGELFF.

This chain joins TRBV5-4 and TRBJ2-6; the match to TRBD1 covers 8 bases. CDR1 SGHNT and CDR2 YYREEE come from the germline V gene (reference sequence). The J segment lost 2 bases and the V segment lost 1 base, leaving 2 bases of the junction unmatched. The CDR3 is made up of 16 amino acids. The CDR3: CASSLIQGAGANVLTF. For the CDR3, the DNA is TGTGCCAGCAGCTTGATACAGGGGGCTGGGGCCAACGTCCTGACTTTC.

The chain employs TRBV20-1 and TRBJ2-2; tentative D call: TRBD1 (5 bases). V gave up 1 base and J gave up 3 bases, with 12 bases separating them. There are 15 residues in the CDR3. Germline CDR1 and CDR2: DFQATT and SNEGSKA (reference sequence). CDR3 bases: TGCAGTGCTAGAGTGGGCAGGGTGGACACCGGGGAGCTGTTTTTT. This encodes CSARVGRVDTGELFF.

This clonotype was recorded a few times. The chain recombines TRBV28 with TRBJ2-5, with 7 bases that match TRBD1. Germline CDR1 and CDR2: MDHEN and SYDVKM. Trimming took 5 bases from V and 5 from J; bases not matched to a gene: 11. This CDR3 has 15 amino acids. CDR3 sequence reads: CASSPTGPTIETQYF. CDR3 DNA sequence: TGTGCCAGCAGTCCGACAGGGCCCACCATTGAGACCCAGTACTTC. Full variable domain (remainder filled in from reference TRBV28 and TRBJ2-5): DVKVTQSSRYLVKRTGEKVFLECVQDMDHENMFWYRQDPGLGLRLIYFSYDVKMKEKGDIPEGYSVSREKKERFSLILESASTNQTSMYLCASSPTGPTIETQYFGPGTRLLVL.

In regard to this clonotype: Germline and junction disagree at one end, which may indicate a read error. The chain employs TRBV6-2 or TRBV6-3 and TRBJ1-5; 8 positions match TRBD1. CDR1 is MNHEY, CDR2 SVGEGT, per germline. CDR3 size: 15 residues. Here the CDR3 DNA reads TGTGCAAGCAGCCTACTCGGACAGGGCGCTCAGCCCCAGCATTTT. It encodes CASSLLGQGAQPQHF.

The rearrangement joins TRBV6-5 to TRBJ1-1; a weak D match, TRBD1 (6 bases). Germline CDR1 is MNHEY and CDR2 is SVGAGI. The CDR3 totals 14 residues. Trimming took off 6 bases at V and 1 base at J, with 12 bases between the two ends. CDR3 nucleotides: TGTGCCAGCAGCAGTCGGGGGCCGAACACTGAAGCTTTCTTT. It yields the protein CASSSRGPNTEAFF.

The chain couples TRBV12-3 or TRBV12-4 to TRBJ1-2; D is uncertain. The CDR3 loop spans 12 amino acids. Trimming took 3 bases from V and 7 from J, leaving 9 bases between them. This CDR3 is CASSLVGRGYTF. The DNA for the CDR3 is TGTGCCAGCAGTTTGGTAGGGCGTGGCTACACCTTC.

As regards this clonotype: One end of the junction does not line up with germline, which may come from a read error. J is TRBJ1-5 and V is TRBV2; tentatively, D is TRBD1 (6 bases). The CDR3 runs 13 residues. Germline CDR1 is SNHLY and CDR2 is FYNNEI. DNA of the CDR3: TGTGCCAGAAGTGACTTAGTGGGGGGGCAACAGCATTTT. It codes for CARSDLVGGQQHF. Complete variable domain (other parts from reference TRBV2 and TRBJ1-5): EPEVTQTPSHQVTQMGQEVILRCVPISNHLYFYWYRQILGQKVEFLVSFYNNEISEKSEIFDDQFSVERPDGSNFTLKIRSTKLEDSAMYFCARSDLVGGQQHFGDGTRLSIL.

The V gene is TRBV28, the J gene TRBJ2-3; no reliable D call. The CDR3 runs 15 residues. Germline V gene data show CDR1 as MDHEN and CDR2 as SYDVKM. V was trimmed by 6 bases and J by 2 bases, leaving 15 bases between them. CDR3 in amino acids: CASRPGRANTDTQYF. The CDR3 DNA reads TGTGCCAGCAGACCGGGTCGAGCTAACACAGATACGCAGTATTTT.